One and the same sample provided the 9 T cell receptor beta chains below, sequenced in a study of OX40 agonist ivuxolimab in advanced cancers. TCRdb keeps only in-frame clones here, not all; method: immunoSEQ multiplex PCR. This table has some 45,000 clones, 70% to 90% appearing once. This material consisted of CD4+ or CD8+ T cells sorted from blood, taken in a trial of the OX40 agonist ivuxolimab. The receptors come from an adult with an advanced solid tumor such as melanoma, head and neck, liver or kidney cancer.

This sequence joins TRBV28 and TRBJ1-6; D is unresolved. V was clipped by 5 bases and J by 9 bases, with 20 bases between them. The germline V gene encodes CDR1 MDHEN and CDR2 SYDVKM. This CDR3 comprises 16 residues. For the CDR3, the DNA is TGTGCCAGCAGTCCCATCACATGGAGGAGTGCTTCACCCCTCCACTTT. Its protein is CASSPITWRSASPLHF.

The rearrangement joins TRBV28 to TRBJ1-2; D call uncertain. The CDR3 covers 13 residues. V lost 4 bases and J 0 bases, leaving 6 bases between the germline ends. CDR1 and CDR2 from the germline V gene are MDHEN and SYDVKM. The CDR3 is CASSYQTNYGYTF. CDR3 in DNA: TGTGCCAGCAGTTACCAGACTAACTATGGCTACACCTTC.

This clone has only one observation. The chain couples TRBV6-1 to TRBJ1-6, with unresolved D. The ends were cut back, 0 bases at V and 6 bases at J, with 15 bases in the middle. Germline loops: CDR1 MNHNS, CDR2 SASEGT. The length of the CDR3 is 17 residues. The CDR3 coding sequence is TGTGCCAGCAGTGAAGCAACGGGGAGAAATAGTAATTCACCCCTCCACTTT. It translates to CASSEATGRNSNSPLHF.

The V call is TRBV4-1, the J call TRBJ2-1, with D possibly being TRBD2 (7 bases). This CDR3 has 17 amino acids. V was shortened by 4 bases and J by 2 bases, with 18 bases between the two germline ends. CDR1 is MGHRA, CDR2 YSYEKL, per germline. The CDR3 DNA sequence: TGCGCCAGCAGCCTATTAGGCGGGGGCAGCACCTACAATGAGCAGTTCTTC. It yields the protein CASSLLGGGSTYNEQFF.

In this sample, this clone turned up once. The chain combines TRBV27 with TRBJ2-5; D perhaps matches TRBD2 (5 bases). Germline loops: CDR1 MNHEY, CDR2 SMNVEV (reference sequence). V was clipped by 3 bases and J by 4 bases, with 12 bases between them. This CDR3 spans 14 amino acids. The CDR3 DNA sequence: TGTGCCAGCAGTTTCTCGGGCCGGGGAGAGACCCAGTACTTC. Translating it yields CASSFSGRGETQYF.

The chain joins TRBV6-1 to TRBJ1-3, with D perhaps TRBD1 (5 bases). V was clipped by 3 bases and J by 0 bases, with 9 bases between them. The germline V gene encodes CDR1 MNHNS and CDR2 SASEGT. The CDR3 length is 15 residues. As DNA, the CDR3 is TGTGCCAGCAGTGACGACAGCCTCTCTGGAAACACCATATATTTT. Its translation is CASSDDSLSGNTIYF.

The gene calls are TRBV19 and TRBJ2-3, with 11 nucleotides matching TRBD2. Germline lookup yields CDR1 LNHDA and CDR2 SQIVND (reference sequence). After removal of 9 bases from V and 2 bases from J, the junction contained 7 bases not matched to a gene. This CDR3 region has 15 residues. For the CDR3, the DNA is TGTGCCAGCACTAGCGGGGGAACCTACACAGATACGCAGTATTTT. Translating gives CASTSGGTYTDTQYF.

The V call is TRBV30, the J call TRBJ2-7; D perhaps matches TRBD1 (5 bases). The germline V gene encodes CDR1 GTSNPN and CDR2 SVGIG (reference sequence). The CDR3 is 13 amino acids. Trimming cost V 4 bases and J 2 bases, with 12 bases left between them. CDR3 bases: TGTGCCTGGACTCAGGGTGTCACCTACGAGCAGTACTTC. Protein: CAWTQGVTYEQYF.

The V and J genes are TRBV4-1 and TRBJ2-5; possibly TRBD2 for D (6 bases). Per germline, CDR1 MGHRA and CDR2 YSYEKL. This CDR3 comprises 18 residues. The ends were cut back, 4 bases at V and 3 bases at J, with 24 bases in the middle. This chain's CDR3 is CASSPHGELAYDKETQYF. The CDR3 DNA reads as TGCGCCAGCAGCCCACATGGGGAACTAGCTTACGATAAAGAGACCCAGTACTTC.